This TCR beta chain emerged from a study of shared clonotypes between healthy human individuals. Study information: Per donor, three plates held CD4 naive cells, three held CD4 memory, two held CD8 naive and one held CD8 memory. Study-wide findings and caveats: Among four donors, roughly 5.5% of naive CD4 clonotypes were found in common.

Points on this clone: Its antigen is currently unknown.

Method: immunoSEQ multiplex PCR; TCRdb's copy keeps in-frame clones and lacks some. This table has about 2 million clones, about 94% appearing once. Trimming removed 3 bases from V and 7 bases from J, with 15 bases in between. The CDR3 sequence is 14 residues long. Germline CDR1 and CDR2: PRHDT and FYEKMQ (reference sequence). Positively selected for CCR7, the CD45RO-negative cells used as naive CD8 cells excluded terminally differentiated effector memory CD45RA+ cells. Sequencing input: naive CD8+ T cells sorted from blood. V gene TRBV13 combines with J gene TRBJ1-1; a possible D gene is TRBD1 (6 bases). The clonotype comes from a man aged 18 to 30 in good health. The CDR3 loop is CASSFRRGEDEAFF. CDR3 in DNA: TGTGCCAGCAGCTTCCGGAGGGGGGAAGATGAAGCTTTCTTT.